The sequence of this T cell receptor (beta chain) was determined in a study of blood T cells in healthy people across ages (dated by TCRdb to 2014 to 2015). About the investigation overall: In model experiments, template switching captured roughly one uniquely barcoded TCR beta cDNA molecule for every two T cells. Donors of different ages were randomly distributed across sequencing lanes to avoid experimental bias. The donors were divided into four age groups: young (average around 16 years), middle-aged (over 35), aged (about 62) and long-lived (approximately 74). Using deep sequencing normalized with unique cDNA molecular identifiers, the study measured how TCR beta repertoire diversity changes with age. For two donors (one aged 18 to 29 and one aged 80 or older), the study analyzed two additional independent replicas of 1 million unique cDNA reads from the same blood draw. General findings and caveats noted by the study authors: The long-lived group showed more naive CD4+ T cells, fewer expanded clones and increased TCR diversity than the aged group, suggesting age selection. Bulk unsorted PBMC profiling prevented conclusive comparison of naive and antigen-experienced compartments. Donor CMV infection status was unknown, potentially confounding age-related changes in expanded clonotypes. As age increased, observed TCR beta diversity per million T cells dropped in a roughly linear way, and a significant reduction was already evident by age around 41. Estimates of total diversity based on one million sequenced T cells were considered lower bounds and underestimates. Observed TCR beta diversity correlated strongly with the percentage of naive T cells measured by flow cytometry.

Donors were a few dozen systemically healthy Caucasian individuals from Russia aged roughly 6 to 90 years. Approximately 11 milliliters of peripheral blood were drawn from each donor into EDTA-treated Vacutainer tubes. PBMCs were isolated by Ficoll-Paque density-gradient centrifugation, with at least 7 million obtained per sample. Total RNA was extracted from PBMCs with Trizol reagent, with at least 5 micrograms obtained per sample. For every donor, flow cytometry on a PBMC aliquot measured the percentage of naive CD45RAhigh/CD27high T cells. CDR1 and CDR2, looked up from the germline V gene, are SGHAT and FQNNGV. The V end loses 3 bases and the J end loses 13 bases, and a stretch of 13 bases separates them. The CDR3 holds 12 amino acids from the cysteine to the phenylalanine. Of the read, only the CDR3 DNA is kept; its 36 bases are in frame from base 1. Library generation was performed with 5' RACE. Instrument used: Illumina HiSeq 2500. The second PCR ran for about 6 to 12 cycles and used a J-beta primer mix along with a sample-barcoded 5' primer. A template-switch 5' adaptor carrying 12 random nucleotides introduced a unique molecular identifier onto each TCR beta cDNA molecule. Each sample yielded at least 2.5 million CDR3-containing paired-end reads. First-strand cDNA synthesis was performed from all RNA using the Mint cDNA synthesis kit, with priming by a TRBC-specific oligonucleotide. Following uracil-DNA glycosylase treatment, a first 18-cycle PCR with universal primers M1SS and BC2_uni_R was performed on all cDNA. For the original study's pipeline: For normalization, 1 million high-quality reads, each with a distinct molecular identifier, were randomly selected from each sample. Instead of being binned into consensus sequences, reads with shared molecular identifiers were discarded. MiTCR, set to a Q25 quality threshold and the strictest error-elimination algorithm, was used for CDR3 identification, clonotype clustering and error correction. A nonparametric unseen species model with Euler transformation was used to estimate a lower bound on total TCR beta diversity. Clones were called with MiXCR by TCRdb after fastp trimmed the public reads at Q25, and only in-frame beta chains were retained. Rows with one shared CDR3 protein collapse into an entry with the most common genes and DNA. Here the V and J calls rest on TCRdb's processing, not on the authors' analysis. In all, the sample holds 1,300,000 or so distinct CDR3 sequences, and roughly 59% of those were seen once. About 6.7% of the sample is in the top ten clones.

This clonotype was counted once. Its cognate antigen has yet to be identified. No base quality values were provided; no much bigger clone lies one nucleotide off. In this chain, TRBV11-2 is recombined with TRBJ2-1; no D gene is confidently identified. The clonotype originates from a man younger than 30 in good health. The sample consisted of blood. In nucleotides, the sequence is TGTGCCAGCAGCTTTAGTTATGCGGAACAGTTCTTC. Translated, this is CASSFSYAEQFF.